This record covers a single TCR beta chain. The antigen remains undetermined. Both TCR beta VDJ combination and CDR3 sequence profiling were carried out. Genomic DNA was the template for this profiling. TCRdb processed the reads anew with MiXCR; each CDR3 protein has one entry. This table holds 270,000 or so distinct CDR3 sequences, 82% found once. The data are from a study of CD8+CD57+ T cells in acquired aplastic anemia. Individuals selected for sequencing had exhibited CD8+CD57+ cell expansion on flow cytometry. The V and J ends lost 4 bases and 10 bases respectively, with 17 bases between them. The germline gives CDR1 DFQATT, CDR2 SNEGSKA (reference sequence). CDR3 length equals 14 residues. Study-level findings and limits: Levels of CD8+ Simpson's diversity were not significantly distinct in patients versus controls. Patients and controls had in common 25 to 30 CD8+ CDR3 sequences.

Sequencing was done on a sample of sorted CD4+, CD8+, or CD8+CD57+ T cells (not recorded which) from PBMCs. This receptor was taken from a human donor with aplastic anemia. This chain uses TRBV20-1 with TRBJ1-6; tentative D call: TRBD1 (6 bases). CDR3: CSANGPGGTSPLHF. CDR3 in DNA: TGCAGTGCTAACGGACCTGGGGGGACATCACCCCTCCACTTT.